The present TCR beta chain was sequenced within a study of blood T cell repertoires in COVID-19. Cohort allocation depended upon clinical history that participants reported. Sequencing used immunoSEQ multiplex PCR; TCRdb keeps in-frame clones, though not all of them. Here the sample spans 200,000 to 250,000 clones, roughly 90% being singletons. Germline CDR1 is SGDLS and CDR2 is YYNGEE. V lost 4 bases and J lost 6; bases outside the gene matches: 4. The CDR3 has 15 amino acids. This chain joins TRBV9 and TRBJ1-6, with TRBD1 matching over 10 bases. Sequenced: PBMCs or T cells enriched from blood (not recorded which). This clonotype was obtained from a woman aged 45 to 65 in a cohort exposed to, infected with or recovered from COVID-19 (not recorded which). CDR3 loop: CASSPRQGANSPLHF. The CDR3 DNA follows: TGTGCCAGCAGCCCCAGACAGGGGGCTAATTCACCCCTCCACTTT. The complete variable domain, with remaining parts taken from reference TRBV9 and TRBJ1-6, reads DSGVTQTPKHLITATGQRVTLRCSPRSGDLSVYWYQQSLDQGLQFLIQYYNGEERAKGNILERFSAQQFPDLHSELNLSSLELGDSALYFCASSPRQGANSPLHFGNGTRLTVT.